This T cell receptor beta chain was found in a study of beta chain features in type 1 diabetes. The overall study: All samples together contributed 95 million to 110 million sorted cells for examination.

To note about this clone: The antigen remains unidentified.

General study points: Small HLA sub-analyses could not settle whether HLA shapes TCRB rearrangement. Relative to healthy donors, patients appeared to have naive, central memory and Treg TCRB repertoires that were more similar. Patients with Type 1 diabetes showed moderately but significantly shorter TCRB CDR3s in all four CD4+ subsets.

All of the isolated RNA was reverse transcribed, so expressed TCRB transcripts were sequenced. Several million reads were obtained on average from naive, central memory and regulatory T cell samples. The data were produced by immunoSEQ multiplex PCR, yet TCRdb's version contains in-frame clones alone and is incomplete. The sample carries around 690,000 clones, about an eighth recorded once. The sample consisted of naive CD4+ T cells from blood. This clonotype was sampled from a man between 25 and 39 years old with type 1 diabetes.

The CDR3 nucleotides read TGTGCCAGCAGCCGCGGACAGGGCTCCTACGAGCAGTACTTC. Encoded protein: CASSRGQGSYEQYF. The V and J genes are TRBV14 and TRBJ2-7; the match to TRBD1 covers 8 bases. Trimming took 4 bases from V and 0 from J; bases not matched to a gene: 2. Germline V lookup: CDR1 SGHDN, CDR2 FVKESK. The CDR3 covers 14 residues. Based on the CDR3 plus reference TRBV14 and TRBJ2-7, the full variable domain is EAGVTQFPSHSVIEKGQTVTLRCDPISGHDNLYWYRRVMGKEIKFLLHFVKESKQDESGMPNNRFLAERTGGTYSTLKVQPAELEDSGVYFCASSRGQGSYEQYFGPGTRLTVT.